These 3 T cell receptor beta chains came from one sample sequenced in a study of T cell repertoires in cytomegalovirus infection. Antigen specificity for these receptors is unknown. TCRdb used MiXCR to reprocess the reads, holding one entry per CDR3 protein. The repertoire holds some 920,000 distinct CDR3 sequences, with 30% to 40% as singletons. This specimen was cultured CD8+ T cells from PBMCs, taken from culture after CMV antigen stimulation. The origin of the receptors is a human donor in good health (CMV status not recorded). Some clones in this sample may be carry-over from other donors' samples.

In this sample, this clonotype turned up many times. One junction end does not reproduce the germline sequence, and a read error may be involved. The CDR3 DNA reads as TGTGCTAGCAGCTTAAAGGGAAAAGAGACCCAGTACTTC. It is translated as CASSLKGKETQYF. The chain recombines TRBV7-7 with TRBJ2-5; no clear D gene. There are 13 residues in the CDR3. Germline V gene sequence: CDR1 SSHAT, CDR2 FNYEAQ (reference sequence).

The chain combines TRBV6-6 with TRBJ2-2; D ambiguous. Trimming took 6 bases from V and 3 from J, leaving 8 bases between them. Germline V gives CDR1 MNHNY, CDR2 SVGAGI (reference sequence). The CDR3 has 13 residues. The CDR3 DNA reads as TGTGCCAGCAGACCCCACGACACCGGGGAGCTGTTTTTT. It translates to CASRPHDTGELFF.

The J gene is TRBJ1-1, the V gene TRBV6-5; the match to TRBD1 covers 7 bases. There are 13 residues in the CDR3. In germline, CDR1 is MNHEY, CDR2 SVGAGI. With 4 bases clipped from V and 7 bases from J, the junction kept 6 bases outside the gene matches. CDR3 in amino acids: CASSSIGQDEAFF. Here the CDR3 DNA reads TGTGCCAGCAGTTCCATTGGACAGGATGAAGCTTTCTTT.